This T cell receptor (beta chain) was identified during a study of identifying expanded T cells in peripheral blood. General study results and limits: Variance in clone template counts between approximately two-week samples significantly increased with total template count across all healthy donors.

Germline CDR1 reads SQVTM; CDR2 reads ANQGSEA. V gave up 5 bases and J gave up 1 base, with 11 bases separating them. The CDR3 is 13 residues long. This table comes from immunoSEQ multiplex PCR, and its TCRdb copy is limited to in-frame clones, with some not included. The sample consists of more than 50,000 clones, about 85% of them appearing once. About this clone itself: Its antigen is unidentified.

The chain is built from TRBV29-1 and TRBJ1-1; tentatively, D is TRBD1 (5 bases). This sequence originates from a person aged 18 to 70 in good health. Sequences were obtained from blood. The CDR3 DNA reads as TGCAGCGTTCAGGCGGGGCAGAACACTGAAGCTTTCTTT. This codes for CSVQAGQNTEAFF.